This T cell receptor (beta chain) was identified in a study of CD4 T cells in relation to SARS-CoV-2 and coronaviruses. About this clone: Its antigen is not known.

The protocol was immunoSEQ multiplex PCR, while the TCRdb copy is restricted to in-frame clones and leaves out a portion. The sample holds tens of thousands of clones, about 80% seen once. For approximately 10 days, 85,000 to 100,000 sorted CD4+ cells grew with T cell-depleted PBMCs and CEF. Germline lookup yields CDR1 SGHRS and CDR2 YFSETQ. This CDR3 is built from 17 residues. The V and J ends lost 0 bases and 5 bases, in that order; junction bases with no gene match: 6. V and J are TRBV5-1 and TRBJ2-3; 13 bases line up with TRBD2. Material: memory CD4+ T cells from PBMCs, cultured in vitro. This receptor was obtained from an adult with COVID-19. The CDR3 DNA reads as TGCGCCAGCAGCTTGGGGACTAGCGGGAGAAGGGTAGATACGCAGTATTTT. Its translation: CASSLGTSGRRVDTQYF.